The T cell receptor beta chain under discussion was sequenced for a study of beta chain features in type 1 diabetes. The study, taken as a whole, reports: Unsettled here was the matter of whether HLA type influences TCRB rearrangement.

Expressed TCRB transcripts were sequenced because the entire RNA isolate underwent reverse transcription. Clones were read by immunoSEQ multiplex PCR, and TCRdb kept only the in-frame ones, dropping some. The sample contains hundreds of thousands of clones, roughly 15% of which appear only once. This clone was seen only a few times. What it recognizes is unknown. The clonotype originates from a man younger than 35 in good health. Sequencing used naive CD4+ T cells from blood.

Written as DNA, the CDR3 is TGTGCCAGCAGATCACAGAACACCGGGGAGCTGTTTTTT. It specifies CASRSQNTGELFF. The rearrangement links TRBV9 to TRBJ2-2; D gene uncertain. Trimming removed 5 bases from V and 1 base from J, with 6 bases in between. CDR1 SGDLS and CDR2 YYNGEE come from the germline V gene. This CDR3 is built from 13 residues.